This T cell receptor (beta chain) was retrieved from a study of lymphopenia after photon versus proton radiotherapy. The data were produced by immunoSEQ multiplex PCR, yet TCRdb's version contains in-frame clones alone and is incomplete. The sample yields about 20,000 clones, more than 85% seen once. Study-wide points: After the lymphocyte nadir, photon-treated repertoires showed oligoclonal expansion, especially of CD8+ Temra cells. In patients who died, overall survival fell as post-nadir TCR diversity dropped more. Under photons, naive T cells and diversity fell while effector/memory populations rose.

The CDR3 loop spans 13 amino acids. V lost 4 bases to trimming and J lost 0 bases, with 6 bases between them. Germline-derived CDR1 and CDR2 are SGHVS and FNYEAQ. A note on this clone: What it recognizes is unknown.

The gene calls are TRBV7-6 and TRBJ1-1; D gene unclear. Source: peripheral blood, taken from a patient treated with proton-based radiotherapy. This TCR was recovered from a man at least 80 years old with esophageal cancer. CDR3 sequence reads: CASSSSMNTEAFF. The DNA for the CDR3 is TGTGCCAGCAGCTCTTCGATGAACACTGAAGCTTTCTTT.